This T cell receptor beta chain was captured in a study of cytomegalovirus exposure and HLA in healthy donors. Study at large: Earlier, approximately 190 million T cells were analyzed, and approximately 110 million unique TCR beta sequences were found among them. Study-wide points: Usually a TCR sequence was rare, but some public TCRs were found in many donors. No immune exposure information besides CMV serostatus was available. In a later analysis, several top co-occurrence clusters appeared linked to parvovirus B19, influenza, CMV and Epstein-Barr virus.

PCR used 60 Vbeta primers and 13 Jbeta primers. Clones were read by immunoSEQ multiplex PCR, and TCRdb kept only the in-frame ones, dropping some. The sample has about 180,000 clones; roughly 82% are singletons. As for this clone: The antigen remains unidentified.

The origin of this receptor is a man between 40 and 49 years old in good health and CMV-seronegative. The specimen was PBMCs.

CDR3 bases: TGTGCCAGCAGTGAAGGTGGAGGCACAGATACGCAGTATTTT. This sequence encodes CASSEGGGTDTQYF. The chain has TRBV6-1 and TRBJ2-3; D is uncertain. Trimming shortened V by 1 base and J by 1 base, and 6 bases separated the two germline ends. This CDR3 spans 14 amino acids. The V gene's germline CDR1 is MNHNS and CDR2 SASEGT.